The 25 T cell receptor beta chains below come from one sample, sequenced in a study of molecular identifiers for immune sequencing clone quantification. Each CDR3 protein gets one entry after TCRdb re-called the PCR reads with MiXCR. The repertoire includes approximately 54,000 distinct CDR3 sequences, approximately 26% of them detected once, and approximately 1.9% sits in the top ten. The sample was naive CD8+ T cells from blood, with Jurkat cell RNA spiked in. Indicated subset: FACS-sorted CD8+CD4-CCR7+CD45RA+ naive T cells. The receptors here all came from a human donor in good health. Some libraries in this study had Jurkat cell RNA spiked in.

This clonotype was seen ten or more times. The gene calls are TRBV5-1 and TRBJ2-3, with TRBD2 matching 10 bases. Germline V gives CDR1 SGHRS, CDR2 YFSETQ. J gave up 4 bases and V 0 bases, and 14 bases lay outside the gene matches. The CDR3 spans 19 residues. CDR3 sequence: CASSLALAGAPGGPDTQYF. The CDR3 DNA is TGCGCCAGCAGCTTGGCTCTAGCGGGGGCCCCGGGTGGGCCAGATACGCAGTATTTT.

This clonotype was recorded many times. The chain combines TRBV19 with TRBJ1-6; 8 bases are shared with TRBD1. V lost 3 bases to trimming and J lost 9 bases; unmatched junction nucleotides: 7. This CDR3 has 15 amino acids. Germline V gene lookup returns CDR1 LNHDA and CDR2 SQIVND (reference sequence). The CDR3 DNA follows: TGTGCCAGTAGTATGCAGGGGGCCCTAACTTCACCCCTCCACTTT. It is translated as CASSMQGALTSPLHF. The full variable domain, completed using reference TRBV19 and TRBJ1-6, is DGGITQSPKYLFRKEGQNVTLSCEQNLNHDAMYWYRQDPGQGLRLIYYSQIVNDFQKGDIAEGYSVSREKKESFPLTVTSAQKNPTAFYLCASSMQGALTSPLHFGNGTRLTVT.

This clonotype was counted at least ten times. This chain joins TRBV3-1 and TRBJ2-6; D is possibly TRBD2 (6 bases). The CDR3 loop spans 17 amino acids. CDR1 and CDR2 from the germline V gene are LGHDT and YNNKEL (reference sequence). V shed 0 bases and J shed 5 bases, with 14 bases lying between them. CDR3 nucleotide sequence: TGTGCCAGCAGCCAAGAAAAAGGGGAGGTATGGGCCAACGTCCTGACTTTC. Amino acids: CASSQEKGEVWANVLTF.

Concerning this clonotype: This may arise from a read error, as a much more abundant clone is one base away. V is TRBV10-3 and J is TRBJ2-3; D unresolved. The CDR3 loop spans 12 amino acids. Germline loops: CDR1 ENHRY, CDR2 SYGVKD. CDR3 in amino acids: CAISEEVDTLYF. CDR3 nucleotides: TGTGCCATCAGTGAAGAAGTCGATACGCTGTATTTT.

This clonotype was found many times. The rearrangement joins TRBV4-3 to TRBJ2-3; TRBD2 matches 10 bases. The junction had 11 bases not matched to a gene; V was cut back by 0 bases and J by 5 bases. CDR1 and CDR2 from the germline V gene are LGHNA and YSLEER. This CDR3 comprises 18 residues. CDR3 region: CASSQEWSLAGVEDTQYF. In nucleotides, the CDR3 is TGCGCCAGCAGCCAAGAATGGTCCCTAGCGGGAGTAGAAGATACGCAGTATTTT.

Comments on this clonotype: It may be a read error: a sequence one base away is much more abundant. The chain employs TRBV7-8 and TRBJ2-5; D call uncertain. Germline-derived CDR1 and CDR2 are SGHVS and FQNEAQ. V lost 7 bases and J 7 bases, leaving 13 bases between the germline ends. The CDR3 contains 12 residues. CDR3 protein: CASTLPAGTQYF. The CDR3 DNA follows: TGTGCCAGCACCCTGCCTGCCGGGACCCAGTACTTC. Using reference TRBV7-8 and TRBJ2-5 for the parts outside the CDR3, the full variable domain is GAGVSQSPRYKVAKRGQDVALRCDPISGHVSLFWYQQALGQGPEFLTYFQNEAQLDKSGLPSDRFFAERPEGSVSTLKIQRTQQEDSAVYLCASTLPAGTQYFGPGTRLLVL.

This clonotype was counted ten times or more. The chain recombines TRBV5-1 with TRBJ2-7; D call uncertain. Germline CDR1 and CDR2: SGHRS and YFSETQ. V shed 0 bases and J shed 7 bases, with 17 bases lying between them. CDR3 length: 15 residues. For the CDR3, the DNA is TGCGCCAGCAGCTTGGATTCGAGGAGCGTTGGTGAGCAGTACTTC. This encodes CASSLDSRSVGEQYF. The variable domain in full, completed from reference TRBV5-1 and TRBJ2-7, reads KAGVTQTPRYLIKTRGQQVTLSCSPISGHRSVSWYQQTPGQGLQFLFEYFSETQRNKGNFPGRFSGRQFSNSRSEMNVSTLELGDSALYLCASSLDSRSVGEQYFGPGTRLTVT.

This rearrangement joins TRBV19 to TRBJ2-3; tentatively, D is TRBD1 (6 bases). The CDR3 consists of 15 residues. V lost 6 bases and J 0 bases, leaving 13 bases between the germline ends. The germline CDR1 and CDR2 sequences are LNHDA and SQIVND (reference sequence). The CDR3 DNA reads TGTGCCAGTAGACCGAGACAGGCAAGCACAGATACGCAGTATTTT. Its protein is CASRPRQASTDTQYF. Together with reference TRBV19 and TRBJ2-3, the CDR3 gives the full variable domain: DGGITQSPKYLFRKEGQNVTLSCEQNLNHDAMYWYRQDPGQGLRLIYYSQIVNDFQKGDIAEGYSVSREKKESFPLTVTSAQKNPTAFYLCASRPRQASTDTQYFGPGTRLTVL.

This clonotype was seen at least ten times. The V call is TRBV5-5, the J call TRBJ2-7; TRBD2 might be the D (6 bases). The V gene's germline CDR1 is SGHKS and CDR2 YYEKEE (reference sequence). The CDR3 runs 15 residues. V was shortened by 2 bases and J by 1 base, with 13 bases between the two germline ends. In DNA form, the CDR3 reads TGTGCCAGCAGCTTTGCGGGGCGGAATTCCTACGAGCAGTACTTC. It is translated as CASSFAGRNSYEQYF.

Regarding this clonotype: A clone one base away is much larger, so this may be a read error. The chain uses TRBV20-1 and TRBJ1-1, with D unclear. The CDR3 sequence is 14 residues long. The germline V gene encodes CDR1 DFQATT and CDR2 SNEGSKA (reference sequence). The V gene lost 5 bases and the J gene lost 5 bases, with 18 bases spanning the gap. The CDR3 loop reads CSAPYYGQGTEAFF. In DNA form, the CDR3 reads TGCAGTGCTCCTTATTACGGGCAAGGGACTGAAGCTTTCTTT.

This clonotype was recorded at least ten times. The genes are TRBV29-1 and TRBJ2-3, with D unclear. The CDR3 is made up of 16 amino acids. The germline V and J ends were trimmed by 3 bases and 2 bases, with 18 bases remaining between them. Germline assignment: CDR1 SQVTM and CDR2 ANQGSEA. The CDR3 region has the DNA TGCAGCGTTGATGCTTCTTGGTCAGTCCACACAGATACGCAGTATTTT. This encodes CSVDASWSVHTDTQYF.

This clonotype was recorded many times. V and J are TRBV10-3 and TRBJ2-3; D not resolved. Trimming took 2 bases from V and 1 from J, leaving 7 bases between them. CDR1 is ENHRY and CDR2 is SYGVKD in the germline V gene. The CDR3 is 14 residues long. CDR3 sequence: CAISEPDGTDTQYF. In nucleotides, the CDR3 is TGTGCCATCAGTGAGCCGGACGGCACAGATACGCAGTATTTT.

This clonotype has a handful of counts. One junction end disagrees with the germline gene, perhaps due to a read error. The chain has TRBV29-1 and TRBJ2-3, with D perhaps being TRBD1 or TRBD2 (5 bases each). Germline V gives CDR1 SQVTM, CDR2 ANQGSEA. The CDR3 totals 18 residues. The CDR3, as DNA: TGCAGCATTGAAGATCCCGATAGGGACGCAAAAGGTACAGATACGCAGTATTTT. Its protein product is CSIEDPDRDAKGTDTQYF.

As concerns this clonotype: Just one base apart from a much larger clone, this may be a read error. V is TRBV6-6 and J is TRBJ1-5; TRBD1 matches at 8 bases. V dropped 6 bases and J dropped 6; count of bases not matched to a gene: 16. The CDR3 covers 17 residues. CDR1 and CDR2 from the germline V gene are MNHNY and SVGAGI (reference sequence). The CDR3 region is CASSSDRGVSTAQPQHF. In nucleotides, the CDR3 is TGTGCCAGCAGCTCTGACAGGGGCGTATCGACAGCTCAGCCCCAGCATTTT.

With respect to this clonotype: Possible read error: a much larger clone is one base away. This CDR3 is CASSLAGTGPDF. CDR3 sequence (DNA): TGTGCCAGCAGCTTGGCCGGGACAGGGCCGGATTTT. The chain joins TRBV5-4 to TRBJ2-3; 9 bases align to TRBD1. CDR1 SGHNT and CDR2 YYREEE come from the germline V gene (reference sequence). The CDR3 is made up of 12 amino acids.

This clonotype was observed once. The DNA of the CDR3 is TGTGCCAGCAACCCAGAGGGAGATACGCAGTATTTT. Its translation: CASNPEGDTQYF. The V call is TRBV7-9, the J call TRBJ2-3, with D perhaps matching TRBD2 (5 bases). Germline loops: CDR1 SEHNR, CDR2 FQNEAQ (reference sequence). Trimming left V 7 bases short and J 5 bases short, with 10 bases between. The CDR3 sequence is 12 residues long.

V and J are TRBV7-9 and TRBJ2-2; 7 bases match TRBD1. V lost 5 bases and J lost 10; bases outside the gene matches: 7. Germline V gene lookup returns CDR1 SEHNR and CDR2 FQNEAQ (reference sequence). CDR3 length equals 13 residues. CDR3 sequence (DNA): TGTGCCAGCAGCGTTACAGGGGCTGTGGAGCTGTTTTTT. Protein: CASSVTGAVELFF.

The rearrangement uses TRBV11-2 and TRBJ1-2, with a tentative D call TRBD1 (5 bases). CDR3 length equals 15 residues. Trimming cost V 1 base and J 4 bases, with 13 bases left between them. Germline V gene sequence: CDR1 SGHAT, CDR2 FQNNGV. The CDR3 loop reads CASSLGRDPAYGYTF. The CDR3 DNA reads as TGTGCCAGCAGCTTAGGCAGGGACCCAGCCTATGGCTACACCTTC.

This clonotype was counted between two and nine times. This may arise from a read error, as a much more abundant clone is one base away. The chain uses TRBV7-6 and TRBJ2-1, with D perhaps given as TRBD1 or TRBD2 (6 bases each). The V end lost 3 bases, the J end lost 8 bases, and 11 bases lay between the germline ends. This CDR3 is built from 13 residues. Germline V CDR1 and CDR2: SGHVS, FNYEAQ. The CDR3 sequence: CASSLFGGDEQFF. CDR3 DNA sequence: TGTGCCAGCAGCTTGTTCGGGGGCGATGAGCAGTTCTTC.

This clonotype was seen repeatedly, ten times or more. This chain joins TRBV13 and TRBJ2-3; D call uncertain. Deletions cut 2 bases from V and 1 base from J, with 4 bases between. The germline gives CDR1 PRHDT, CDR2 FYEKMQ (reference sequence). The CDR3 is 13 amino acids. The CDR3 sequence: CASSLIGTDTQYF. In DNA form, the CDR3 reads TGTGCCAGCAGCTTAATAGGCACAGATACGCAGTATTTT.

This clonotype was found a few times. The chain uses TRBV7-8 and TRBJ2-1; D is unresolved. V lost 0 bases, J lost 14 bases, and 14 bases lay in between. Germline loops: CDR1 SGHVS, CDR2 FQNEAQ. The CDR3 contains 13 residues. The CDR3: CASSLAFPDGKFF. The CDR3, as DNA: TGTGCCAGCAGCTTAGCGTTTCCGGACGGCAAGTTCTTC.

This clonotype was counted only a few times. The chain couples TRBV3-1 to TRBJ2-5, with D maybe TRBD2 (5 bases). The germline V and J ends were trimmed by 0 bases and 9 bases, with 17 bases remaining between them. The CDR3 runs to 15 residues. CDR1 LGHDT and CDR2 YNNKEL come from the germline V gene (reference sequence). The CDR3 reads CASSQDRPSLEAQYF. In nucleotides, the CDR3 is TGTGCCAGCAGCCAAGATCGTCCTAGCCTGGAGGCCCAGTACTTC.

There are many counts of this clonotype. The genes are TRBV7-9 and TRBJ1-1, with D possibly being TRBD1 (5 bases). The V gene's germline CDR1 is SEHNR and CDR2 FQNEAQ (reference sequence). With 2 bases removed from V and 5 bases from J, the gap between germline ends came to 12 bases. CDR3 size: 14 residues. CDR3 region: CASSLIGAGTEAFF. As DNA, the CDR3 is TGTGCCAGCAGCTTAATCGGGGCTGGTACTGAAGCTTTCTTT.

At least ten counts were recorded for this clonotype. V gene TRBV28 combines with J gene TRBJ1-6; D is ambiguous. Trimming shortened V by 2 bases and J by 8 bases, and 13 bases separated the two germline ends. Germline values: CDR1 MDHEN, CDR2 SYDVKM. The CDR3 is 15 residues long. CDR3 sequence (DNA): TGTGCCAGCAGTTTAATAACGGGAGCCGATTCACCCCTCCACTTT. Translated, it gives CASSLITGADSPLHF.

This chain connects TRBV20-1 to TRBJ2-7; TRBD2 agrees at 7 bases. This CDR3 comprises 14 residues. Trimming cost V 5 bases and J 1 base; bases outside gene matches: 8. Germline CDR1 is DFQATT and CDR2 is SNEGSKA (reference sequence). The CDR3 DNA sequence: TGCAGTGCTTCGACTAGCCGGATGTCCTACGAGCAGTACTTC. Amino acid sequence: CSASTSRMSYEQYF.